This T cell receptor (beta chain) was sequenced in a study of immune evolution from preneoplasia to lung adenocarcinoma. Overall study context: HLA loss of heterozygosity: roughly 6.6% AIS, around 16% MIA, about 35% ADC, none AAH.

Method: immunoSEQ multiplex PCR; TCRdb's copy keeps in-frame clones and lacks some. Found here are 35,000 to 40,000 clones, 65% to 75% of them singletons; the top ten hold roughly 6.1%. Points from the study as a whole: Top clone frequencies peaked in normal lung, apparently declining through invasive adenocarcinoma. Later-stage lesions appeared to have more T cells, more diversity, less clonality. Compared with EGFR-mutant or double wild-type lesions, KRAS-mutant nodules were more clonal.

The CDR3 is 15 amino acids. Germline CDR1 SGHNT, CDR2 YYREEE (reference sequence). As for this clone: Its target is unknown. The junction departs from the called germline gene at one end, perhaps through a read error.

This TCR was recovered from a person in their sixties or seventies with lung adenocarcinoma. Sequencing used FFPE invasive lung adenocarcinoma tissue. This chain connects TRBV5-4 to TRBJ1-4; TRBD1 is a possible D gene (6 bases). The CDR3 loop reads CTSSHRDTTNEKLFF. The CDR3 nucleotides are TGTACCAGCAGCCACCGGGACACGACGAATGAAAAACTGTTTTTT.